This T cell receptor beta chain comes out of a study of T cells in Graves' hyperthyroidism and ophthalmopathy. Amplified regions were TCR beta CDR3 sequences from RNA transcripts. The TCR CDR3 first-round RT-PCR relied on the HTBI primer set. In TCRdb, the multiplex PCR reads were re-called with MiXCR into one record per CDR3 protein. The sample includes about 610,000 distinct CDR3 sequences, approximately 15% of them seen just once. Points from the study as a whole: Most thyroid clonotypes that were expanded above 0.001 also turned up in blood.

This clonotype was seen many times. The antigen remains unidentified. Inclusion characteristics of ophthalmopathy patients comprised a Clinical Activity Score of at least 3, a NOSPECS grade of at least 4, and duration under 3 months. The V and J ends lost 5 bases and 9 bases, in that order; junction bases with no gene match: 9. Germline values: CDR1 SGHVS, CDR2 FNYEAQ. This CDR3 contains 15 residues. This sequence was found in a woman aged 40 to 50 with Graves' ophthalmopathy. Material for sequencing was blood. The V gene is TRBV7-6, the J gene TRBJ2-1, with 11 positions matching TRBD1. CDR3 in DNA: TGTGCCAGCAGCACCCGGACAGGGGGCCTGGGTGAGCAGTTCTTC. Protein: CASSTRTGGLGEQFF.